The rows below give T cell receptor beta chains drawn from one sample of a study of shared clonotypes between healthy human individuals. Libraries were prepared by immunoSEQ multiplex PCR; TCRdb keeps only in-frame clonotypes and omits some of them. The table has under 750,000 clones, around 77% seen once. The material sequenced was memory CD4+ T cells sorted from blood. Receptors were obtained from a woman in her twenties or thirties in good health. The CDR3 runs from the conserved cysteine through the conserved F or W. A D gene is named only where the DNA matches it firmly. Clone size, where shown, is once, few, many, or a class for clones that have expanded.

clone_size: .; v_call: TRBV5-6; j_call: TRBJ2-7; d_call: TRBD2; cdr3_length: 14; cdr3_aa: CASSLVSGSNLQYF; cdr3_nt: TGTGCCAGCAGCTTGGTTAGCGGGAGTAATTTGCAGTACTTC
clone_size: .; v_call: TRBV19; j_call: TRBJ1-1; d_call: .; cdr3_length: 15; cdr3_aa: CASSSTHRENTEAFF; cdr3_nt: TGTGCCAGTAGTAGTACTCACAGGGAGAACACTGAAGCTTTCTTT
clone_size: .; v_call: TRBV6-6; j_call: TRBJ2-7; d_call: .; cdr3_length: 14; cdr3_aa: CASSSDASSYEQYF; cdr3_nt: TGTGCCAGCAGTTCGGACGCGAGCTCCTACGAGCAGTACTTC
clone_size: .; v_call: TRBV6-5; j_call: TRBJ2-7; d_call: TRBD1; cdr3_length: 14; cdr3_aa: CASRSDRVGGEQYF; cdr3_nt: TGTGCCAGCAGAAGCGACAGGGTTGGAGGCGAGCAGTACTTC
clone_size: few; v_call: TRBV28; j_call: TRBJ1-3; d_call: .; cdr3_length: 15; cdr3_aa: CASSLGAGSGNTIYF; cdr3_nt: TGTGCCAGCAGTTTAGGGGCAGGCTCTGGAAACACCATATATTTT
clone_size: .; v_call: TRBV20-1; j_call: TRBJ2-1; d_call: TRBD2; cdr3_length: 11; cdr3_aa: CSARLGGGEFF; cdr3_nt: TGCAGTGCTAGGTTGGGGGGAGGGGAGTTCTTC
clone_size: .; v_call: TRBV28; j_call: TRBJ2-4; d_call: TRBD1; cdr3_length: 16; cdr3_aa: CASSPDRDVAKNIQYF; cdr3_nt: TGTGCCAGCAGTCCGGACAGGGATGTAGCCAAAAACATTCAGTACTTC
clone_size: .; v_call: TRBV25-1; j_call: TRBJ1-2; d_call: TRBD1; cdr3_length: 14; cdr3_aa: CASRRRQGTRGYTF; cdr3_nt: TGTGCCAGCAGGCGGAGACAGGGAACGCGGGGCTACACCTTC
clone_size: .; v_call: TRBV25-1; j_call: TRBJ2-2; d_call: TRBD2; cdr3_length: 15; cdr3_aa: CASSEKREFSGELFF; cdr3_nt: TGTGCCAGCAGTGAAAAGCGGGAGTTTTCCGGGGAGCTGTTTTTT
clone_size: few; v_call: TRBV10-3; j_call: TRBJ2-3; d_call: .; cdr3_length: 16; cdr3_aa: CAIRSLGNRGTDTQYF; cdr3_nt: TGTGCCATCAGGTCCCTAGGGAATAGGGGTACAGATACGCAGTATTTT
clone_size: .; v_call: TRBV5-4; j_call: TRBJ1-1; d_call: .; cdr3_length: 13; cdr3_aa: CASSLPGEGSAFF; cdr3_nt: TGTGCCAGCAGCTTACCAGGGGAGGGTAGTGCTTTCTTT
clone_size: .; v_call: TRBV5-4; j_call: TRBJ1-2; d_call: TRBD1; cdr3_length: 14; cdr3_aa: CASSGTGGGYGYTF; cdr3_nt: TGTGCCAGCAGCGGGACAGGGGGCGGCTATGGCTACACCTTC
clone_size: .; v_call: TRBV4-2; j_call: TRBJ2-7; d_call: .; cdr3_length: 17; cdr3_aa: CASSQPQGAEGSYEQYF; cdr3_nt: TGTGCCAGCAGCCAACCACAGGGAGCGGAGGGGTCCTACGAGCAGTACTTC
clone_size: .; v_call: TRBV27; j_call: TRBJ2-7; d_call: TRBD2; cdr3_length: 14; cdr3_aa: CASSLAGVTYEQYF; cdr3_nt: TGTGCCAGCAGTTTGGCGGGAGTCACCTACGAGCAGTACTTC
clone_size: few; v_call: TRBV7-2; j_call: TRBJ2-1; d_call: TRBD2; cdr3_length: 18; cdr3_aa: CASSLVLPASGSYNEQFF; cdr3_nt: TGTGCCAGCAGCTTAGTTTTACCCGCTAGCGGGAGTTACAATGAGCAGTTCTTC
clone_size: .; v_call: TRBV9; j_call: TRBJ2-7; d_call: TRBD2; cdr3_length: 16; cdr3_aa: CASGGTSEMGSYEQYF; cdr3_nt: TGTGCCAGCGGAGGGACTAGCGAGATGGGCTCCTACGAGCAGTACTTC
clone_size: .; v_call: TRBV6-1; j_call: TRBJ2-7; d_call: .; cdr3_length: 15; cdr3_aa: CASSSTGKLSYEQYF; cdr3_nt: TGTGCCAGCAGTAGTACAGGGAAACTCTCCTACGAGCAGTACTTC
clone_size: .; v_call: TRBV18; j_call: TRBJ2-1; d_call: TRBD2; cdr3_length: 19; cdr3_aa: CASSPPPDSGLAAYNEQFF; cdr3_nt: TGTGCCAGCTCACCACCGCCGGACAGTGGACTAGCGGCCTACAATGAGCAGTTCTTC
clone_size: few; v_call: TRBV28; j_call: TRBJ2-7; d_call: TRBD2; cdr3_length: 17; cdr3_aa: CASRGLGLAGRSYEQYF; cdr3_nt: TGTGCCAGCAGAGGACTCGGACTAGCGGGTCGCTCCTACGAGCAGTACTTC
clone_size: few; v_call: TRBV4-1; j_call: TRBJ2-7; d_call: TRBD2; cdr3_length: 18; cdr3_aa: CASSQEGDTSGRVYEQYF; cdr3_nt: TGCGCCAGCAGCCAAGAAGGGGATACTAGCGGGAGAGTCTACGAGCAGTACTTC
clone_size: .; v_call: TRBV7-2; j_call: TRBJ2-7; d_call: TRBD2; cdr3_length: 18; cdr3_aa: CASSLESWGLASTYEQYF; cdr3_nt: TGTGCCAGCAGCTTAGAGAGTTGGGGACTAGCGAGTACCTACGAGCAGTACTTC
clone_size: .; v_call: TRBV7-9; j_call: TRBJ2-2; d_call: .; cdr3_length: 14; cdr3_aa: CASSLLVFTGELFF; cdr3_nt: TGTGCCAGCAGCTTACTAGTGTTCACCGGGGAGCTGTTTTTT
clone_size: few; v_call: TRBV4-1; j_call: TRBJ2-7; d_call: .; cdr3_length: 11; cdr3_aa: CASSQGLEQYF; cdr3_nt: TGCGCCAGCAGCCAAGGACTTGAGCAGTACTTC
clone_size: .; v_call: TRBV7-9; j_call: TRBJ2-5; d_call: TRBD1; cdr3_length: 15; cdr3_aa: CASSSGTGAQETQYF; cdr3_nt: TGTGCCAGCAGCTCAGGGACAGGGGCTCAAGAGACCCAGTACTTC
clone_size: few; v_call: TRBV2; j_call: TRBJ2-2; d_call: .; cdr3_length: 15; cdr3_aa: CASSVARMNTGELFF; cdr3_nt: TGTGCCAGCAGTGTAGCCCGAATGAACACCGGGGAGCTGTTTTTT
clone_size: .; v_call: TRBV5-6; j_call: TRBJ1-5; d_call: .; cdr3_length: 16; cdr3_aa: CASSFWSGTGNQPQHF; cdr3_nt: TGTGCCAGCAGCTTTTGGTCCGGGACTGGCAATCAGCCCCAGCATTTT
clone_size: .; v_call: TRBV5-1; j_call: TRBJ2-1; d_call: .; cdr3_length: 14; cdr3_aa: CASSWETENNEQFF; cdr3_nt: TGCGCCAGCAGCTGGGAGACAGAAAACAATGAGCAGTTCTTC
clone_size: few; v_call: TRBV5-1; j_call: TRBJ2-2; d_call: TRBD1; cdr3_length: 16; cdr3_aa: CASTPAWGQQTGELFF; cdr3_nt: TGCGCCAGCACCCCGGCGTGGGGACAGCAAACCGGGGAGCTGTTTTTT
clone_size: few; v_call: TRBV5-1; j_call: TRBJ2-7; d_call: TRBD1; cdr3_length: 15; cdr3_aa: CASSITGTGASEQYF; cdr3_nt: TGCGCCAGCAGCATCACCGGGACAGGGGCGAGCGAGCAGTACTTC
clone_size: .; v_call: TRBV11-2; j_call: TRBJ2-1; d_call: TRBD2; cdr3_length: 18; cdr3_aa: CASSFRTGWTSGSNEQFF; cdr3_nt: TGTGCCAGCAGCTTTCGGACAGGGTGGACTAGCGGGAGCAATGAGCAGTTCTTC
clone_size: .; v_call: TRBV18; j_call: TRBJ2-7; d_call: TRBD2; cdr3_length: 13; cdr3_aa: CASSEREGPEQYF; cdr3_nt: TGTGCCAGCTCCGAGCGGGAGGGCCCCGAGCAGTACTTC
clone_size: once; v_call: TRBV10-3; j_call: TRBJ1-1; d_call: .; cdr3_length: 14; cdr3_aa: CAIRGGGVNTEAFF; cdr3_nt: TGTGCCATCAGGGGAGGTGGAGTTAACACTGAAGCTTTCTTT
clone_size: few; v_call: TRBV18; j_call: TRBJ2-1; d_call: TRBD1; cdr3_length: 15; cdr3_aa: CASSPAGTGYNEQFF; cdr3_nt: TGTGCCAGCTCACCGGCCGGGACAGGGTACAATGAGCAGTTCTTC
clone_size: .; v_call: TRBV2; j_call: TRBJ2-3; d_call: TRBD2; cdr3_length: 15; cdr3_aa: CASQRTRMFTDTQYF; cdr3_nt: TGTGCCAGCCAGAGGACTAGGATGTTCACAGATACGCAGTATTTT
clone_size: .; v_call: TRBV29-1; j_call: TRBJ2-3; d_call: .; cdr3_length: 12; cdr3_aa: CSVDGGTDTQYF; cdr3_nt: TGCAGCGTTGACGGGGGCACAGATACGCAGTATTTT
clone_size: .; v_call: TRBV19; j_call: TRBJ2-7; d_call: TRBD2; cdr3_length: 17; cdr3_aa: CASSSGLAGALGAEQYF; cdr3_nt: TGTGCCTCTTCTTCCGGGCTAGCGGGAGCATTAGGCGCCGAGCAGTACTTC
clone_size: .; v_call: TRBV2; j_call: TRBJ1-5; d_call: .; cdr3_length: 14; cdr3_aa: CASGGRLGNQPQHF; cdr3_nt: TGTGCCAGCGGGGGCAGGCTGGGCAATCAGCCCCAGCATTTT
clone_size: .; v_call: TRBV7-1; j_call: TRBJ1-2; d_call: TRBD1; cdr3_length: 15; cdr3_aa: CASSILGQGGYGYTF; cdr3_nt: TGTGCCAGCAGCATCCTCGGACAGGGCGGCTATGGCTACACCTTC
clone_size: .; v_call: TRBV4-1; j_call: TRBJ2-1; d_call: .; cdr3_length: 15; cdr3_aa: CASSQGQISYNEQFF; cdr3_nt: TGCGCCAGCAGCCAAGGGCAAATCTCCTACAATGAGCAGTTCTTC
clone_size: .; v_call: TRBV9; j_call: TRBJ2-5; d_call: TRBD1; cdr3_length: 14; cdr3_aa: CASSPTGGAETQYF; cdr3_nt: TGTGCCAGCAGCCCGACAGGGGGGGCAGAGACCCAGTACTTC
clone_size: .; v_call: TRBV19; j_call: TRBJ2-2; d_call: TRBD2; cdr3_length: 17; cdr3_aa: CASSMGLAGSIAGELFF; cdr3_nt: TGTGCCAGTAGTATGGGGCTAGCGGGATCGATAGCCGGGGAGCTGTTTTTT
clone_size: .; v_call: TRBV6-5; j_call: TRBJ1-5; d_call: TRBD1; cdr3_length: 15; cdr3_aa: CASTARGSRNQPQHF; cdr3_nt: TGTGCCAGCACCGCCAGGGGGAGTCGCAATCAGCCCCAGCATTTT
clone_size: .; v_call: TRBV5-4; j_call: TRBJ2-5; d_call: TRBD2; cdr3_length: 19; cdr3_aa: CASSEPTGTSGRGQETQYF; cdr3_nt: TGTGCCAGCAGCGAGCCGACTGGGACTAGCGGGAGAGGACAAGAGACCCAGTACTTC
clone_size: once; v_call: TRBV28; j_call: TRBJ2-1; d_call: .; cdr3_length: 15; cdr3_aa: CASRMNRRRYNEQFF; cdr3_nt: TGTGCCAGCAGAATGAACCGTAGACGGTATAATGAGCAGTTCTTC
clone_size: .; v_call: TRBV20-1; j_call: TRBJ1-1; d_call: .; cdr3_length: 11; cdr3_aa: CSAPLSTEAFF; cdr3_nt: TGCAGTGCTCCCCTCTCTACCGAAGCTTTCTTT
clone_size: .; v_call: TRBV11-2; j_call: TRBJ2-5; d_call: TRBD1; cdr3_length: 15; cdr3_aa: CASSPQGEIRETQYF; cdr3_nt: TGTGCCAGCAGTCCCCAGGGGGAGATCCGGGAGACCCAGTACTTC
clone_size: .; v_call: TRBV5-1; j_call: TRBJ2-5; d_call: TRBD1; cdr3_length: 15; cdr3_aa: CASSLEDREWETQYF; cdr3_nt: TGCGCCAGCAGTTTAGAGGACAGGGAGTGGGAGACCCAGTACTTC
clone_size: .; v_call: TRBV5-8; j_call: TRBJ2-1; d_call: .; cdr3_length: 11; cdr3_aa: CASSVYNEQFF; cdr3_nt: TGTGCCAGCAGCGTGTACAATGAGCAGTTCTTC
clone_size: .; v_call: TRBV6-1; j_call: TRBJ1-1; d_call: .; cdr3_length: 13; cdr3_aa: CASSLQGTTEAFF; cdr3_nt: TGTGCCAGCAGTTTACAGGGCACCACTGAAGCTTTCTTT
clone_size: .; v_call: TRBV27; j_call: TRBJ2-1; d_call: .; cdr3_length: 14; cdr3_aa: CASSPRLIHNEQFF; cdr3_nt: TGTGCCAGCAGTCCGCGACTGATCCACAATGAGCAGTTCTTC
clone_size: .; v_call: TRBV18; j_call: TRBJ2-2; d_call: .; cdr3_length: 15; cdr3_aa: CASSPQGGTTGELFF; cdr3_nt: TGTGCCAGCTCACCTCAGGGGGGGACGACCGGGGAGCTGTTTTTT
clone_size: .; v_call: TRBV19; j_call: TRBJ2-3; d_call: TRBD2; cdr3_length: 15; cdr3_aa: CASSISLAGTDTQYF; cdr3_nt: TGTGCCAGTAGTATTAGTCTAGCGGGCACAGATACGCAGTATTTT
clone_size: .; v_call: TRBV5-1; j_call: TRBJ1-4; d_call: TRBD1; cdr3_length: 14; cdr3_aa: CASSLTGTDEKLFF; cdr3_nt: TGCGCCAGCAGCTTGACCGGGACAGATGAAAAACTGTTTTTT
clone_size: .; v_call: TRBV19; j_call: TRBJ1-2; d_call: TRBD1; cdr3_length: 18; cdr3_aa: CASSILWTGVSTNYGYTF; cdr3_nt: TGTGCCAGTAGTATCCTCTGGACAGGGGTTTCGACTAACTATGGCTACACCTTC
clone_size: .; v_call: TRBV29-1; j_call: TRBJ2-7; d_call: TRBD1; cdr3_length: 14; cdr3_aa: CSVEGDRSPYEQYF; cdr3_nt: TGCAGCGTTGAGGGGGACAGGAGCCCCTACGAGCAGTACTTC